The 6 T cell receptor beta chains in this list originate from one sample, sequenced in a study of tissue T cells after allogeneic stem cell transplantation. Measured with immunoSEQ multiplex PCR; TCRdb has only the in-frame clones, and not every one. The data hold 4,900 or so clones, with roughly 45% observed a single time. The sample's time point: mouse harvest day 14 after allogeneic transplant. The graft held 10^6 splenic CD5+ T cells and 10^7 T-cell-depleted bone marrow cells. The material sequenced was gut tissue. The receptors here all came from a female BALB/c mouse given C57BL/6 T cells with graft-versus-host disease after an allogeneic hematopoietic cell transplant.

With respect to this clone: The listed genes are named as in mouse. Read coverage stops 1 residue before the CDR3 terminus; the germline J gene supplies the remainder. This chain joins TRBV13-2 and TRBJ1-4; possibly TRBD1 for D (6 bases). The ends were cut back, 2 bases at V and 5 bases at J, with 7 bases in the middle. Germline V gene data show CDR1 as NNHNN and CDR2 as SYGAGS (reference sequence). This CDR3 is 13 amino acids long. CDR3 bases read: TGTGCCAGCGGTGAACAGGGAAACGAAAGATTATTT. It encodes CASGEQGNERLF. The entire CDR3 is CASGEQGNERLFF.

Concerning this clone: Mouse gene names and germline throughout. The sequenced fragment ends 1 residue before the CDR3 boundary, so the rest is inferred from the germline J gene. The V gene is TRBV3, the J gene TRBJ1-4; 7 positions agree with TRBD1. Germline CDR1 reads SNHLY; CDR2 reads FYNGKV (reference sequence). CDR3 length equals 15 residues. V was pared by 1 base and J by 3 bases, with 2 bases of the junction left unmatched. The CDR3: CASSLGGGANERLFF. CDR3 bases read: TGTGCCAGCAGCTTAGGAGGGGGCGCCAACGAAAGATTATTT.

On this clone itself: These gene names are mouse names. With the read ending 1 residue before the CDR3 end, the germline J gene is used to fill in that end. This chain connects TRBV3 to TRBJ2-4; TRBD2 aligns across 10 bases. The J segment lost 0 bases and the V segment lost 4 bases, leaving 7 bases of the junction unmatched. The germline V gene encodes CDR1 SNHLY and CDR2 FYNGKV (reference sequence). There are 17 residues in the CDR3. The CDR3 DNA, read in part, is TGTGCCAGCAGCTCCAGACTGGGGGGCCTTAGTCAAAACACCTTGTAC. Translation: CASSSRLGGLSQNTLY. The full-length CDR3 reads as CASSSRLGGLSQNTLYF.

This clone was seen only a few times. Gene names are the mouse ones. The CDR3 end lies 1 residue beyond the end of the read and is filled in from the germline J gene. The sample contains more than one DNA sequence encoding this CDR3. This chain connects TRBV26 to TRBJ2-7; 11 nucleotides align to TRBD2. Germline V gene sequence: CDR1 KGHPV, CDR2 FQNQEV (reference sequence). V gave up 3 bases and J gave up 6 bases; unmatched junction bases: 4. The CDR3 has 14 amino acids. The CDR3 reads CASSLTGGALEQYF. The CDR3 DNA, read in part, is TGTGCCAGCAGTCTAACTGGGGGGGCGCTTGAACAGTAC.

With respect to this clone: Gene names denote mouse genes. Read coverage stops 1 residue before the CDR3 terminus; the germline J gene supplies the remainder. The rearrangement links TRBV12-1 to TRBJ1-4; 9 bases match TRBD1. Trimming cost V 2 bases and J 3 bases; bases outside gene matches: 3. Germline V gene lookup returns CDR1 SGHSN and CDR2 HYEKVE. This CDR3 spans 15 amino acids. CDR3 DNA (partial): TGTGCCAGCTCTCCGGGACAGGGACCCAACGAAAGATTATTT. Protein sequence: CASSPGQGPNERLF. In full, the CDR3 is CASSPGQGPNERLFF.

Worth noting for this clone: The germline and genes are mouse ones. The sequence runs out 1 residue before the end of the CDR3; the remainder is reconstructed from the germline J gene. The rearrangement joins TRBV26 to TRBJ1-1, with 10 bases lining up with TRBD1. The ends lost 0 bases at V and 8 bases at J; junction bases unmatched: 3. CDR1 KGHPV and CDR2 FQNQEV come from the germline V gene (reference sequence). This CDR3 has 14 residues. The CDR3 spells CASSLSGTGDEVFF. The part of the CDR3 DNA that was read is TGTGCCAGCAGTCTGTCGGGGACAGGGGATGAAGTCTTC.